This T cell receptor (beta chain) was identified in a study of blood T cell repertoires in COVID-19. Study background: From the United States, Italy and Spain came samples of acute and convalescent COVID-19. PBMCs, B-cell-depleted T cells, or T cells provided the cDNA or gDNA that made up the material.

Per the authors' pipeline: For nucleated cells, counts were estimated from reference gene primer amplification. Sequencing was performed with immunoSEQ multiplex PCR; in TCRdb, only in-frame clones are kept and a portion is missing. D and trimming come from the DNA, and the V and J calls and clone size come from that table. The sample has about 51,000 clones, around 88% seen once; the top ten hold around 1.2%. The ends lost 4 bases at V and 4 bases at J; junction bases unmatched: 10. The CDR3 runs 16 residues. Germline CDR1 is SGHTA and CDR2 is FQGNSA. The sequencing sample was made of peripheral blood. This chain links TRBV7-2 with TRBJ1-3; 7 bases match TRBD1. This sequence was found in a man in his sixties with acute or convalescent COVID-19. CDR3 bases: TGTGCCAGCAGCTCTCCCTCCGGGACAGCGGGAAACACCATATATTTT. Amino acids: CASSSPSGTAGNTIYF.